This T cell receptor (beta chain) was captured in a study of T cells in Graves' hyperthyroidism and ophthalmopathy. Study results and caveats: Ophthalmopathy was identified by the model a median approximately six months ahead of onset.

A remark on this clonotype: The antigen remains unidentified. At one boundary the junction diverges from the germline segment, which might be a read error.

Using RNA transcripts as the source, TCR beta CDR3 regions were amplified. Carried out on the TCR CDR3, a first-round RT-PCR used the HTBI primer set. TCRdb reprocessed the multiplex PCR reads with MiXCR, giving one entry per CDR3 protein. The sample includes about 420,000 distinct CDR3 sequences, roughly 15% of them seen just once. Researchers defined stable Graves' hyperthyroidism as no ophthalmopathy progression within 18 months. The receptor was isolated from a young woman with Graves' hyperthyroidism. Sequencing used blood.

As DNA, the CDR3 is TGTGCCAGCAGCTTGGGGGCAGCGGGAGGTGGCGACGAGCAGTACTTC. This translates into CASSLGAAGGGDEQYF. The J gene is TRBJ2-7, the V gene TRBV5-1; TRBD2 matches at 9 bases. This CDR3 is 16 amino acids long. CDR1 and CDR2 (germline): SGHRS, YFSETQ.